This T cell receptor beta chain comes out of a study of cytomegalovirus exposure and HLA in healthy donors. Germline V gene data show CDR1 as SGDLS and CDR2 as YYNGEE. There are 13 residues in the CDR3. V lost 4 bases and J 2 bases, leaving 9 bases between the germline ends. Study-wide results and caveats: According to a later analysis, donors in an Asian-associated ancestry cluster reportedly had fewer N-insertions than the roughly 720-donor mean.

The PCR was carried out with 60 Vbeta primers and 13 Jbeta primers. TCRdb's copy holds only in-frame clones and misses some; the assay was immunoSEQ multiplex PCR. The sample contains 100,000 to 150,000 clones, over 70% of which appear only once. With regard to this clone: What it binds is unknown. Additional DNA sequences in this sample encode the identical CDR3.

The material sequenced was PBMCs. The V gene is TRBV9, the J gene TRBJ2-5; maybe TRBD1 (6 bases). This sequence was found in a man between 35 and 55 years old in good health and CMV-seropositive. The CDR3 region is CASSFGQQETQYF. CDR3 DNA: TGTGCCAGCAGCTTTGGACAGCAAGAGACCCAGTACTTC.